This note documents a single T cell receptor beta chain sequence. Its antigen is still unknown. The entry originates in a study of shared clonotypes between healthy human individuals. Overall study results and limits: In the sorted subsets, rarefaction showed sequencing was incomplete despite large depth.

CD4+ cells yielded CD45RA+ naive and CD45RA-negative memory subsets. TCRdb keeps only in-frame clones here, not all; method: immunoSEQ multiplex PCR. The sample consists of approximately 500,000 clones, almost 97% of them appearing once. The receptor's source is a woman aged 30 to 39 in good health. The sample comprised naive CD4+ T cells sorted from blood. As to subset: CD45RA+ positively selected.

The CDR3 sequence: CASSSTKGTDTQYF. CDR3 coding DNA: TGTGCCAGCAGCAGCACAAAGGGCACAGATACGCAGTATTTT. V usage is TRBV5-5 and J usage is TRBJ2-3; D is uncertain. CDR1 is SGHKS and CDR2 is YYEKEE in the germline V gene (reference sequence). Trimming cost V 4 bases and J 1 base, with 10 bases left between them. CDR3 length equals 14 residues.